These T cell receptor beta chains were read from a single sample in a study of beta chain features in type 1 diabetes. Assay: immunoSEQ multiplex PCR; the TCRdb copy retains only in-frame clones and omits some. The data contain approximately 250,000 clones, about a tenth of them seen just once; the ten biggest clones take up about 0.018%. Source material: naive CD4+ T cells from blood. The receptors originated from a man aged 25-45 years with type 1 diabetes. Each CDR3 is given with its conserved first and last residue. Each record gives: J gene, V gene, D gene, clone size, CDR3 DNA, CDR3 protein. A D gene is named only where the DNA matches it firmly. Part of the rows lack a size; the others show once, few, many or a class for expanded clones.

j_gene: TRBJ2-7
v_gene: TRBV7-9
d_gene: TRBD1
abundance: few
CDR3nt: TGTGCCAGCAGTTCCGGGACAGGCGTCCCGGGGTGGTACGAGCAGTACTTC
CDR3aa: CASSSGTGVPGWYEQYF

j_gene: TRBJ2-4
v_gene: TRBV4-3
d_gene: TRBD2
abundance: few
CDR3nt: TGCGCCAGCAGCCAGGGAGGGAACCCAGGAAACATTCAGTACTTC
CDR3aa: CASSQGGNPGNIQYF

j_gene: TRBJ2-7
v_gene: TRBV6-5
d_gene: -
abundance: few
CDR3nt: TGTGCCAGCAGTCTTCTTGCGGGATCCGGCCACGAGCAGTACTTC
CDR3aa: CASSLLAGSGHEQYF

j_gene: TRBJ2-1
v_gene: TRBV7-6
d_gene: TRBD2
abundance: -
CDR3nt: TGTGCCAGCAGCAGACTAGCGGGGGACCCCACCTACAATGAGCAGTTCTTC
CDR3aa: CASSRLAGDPTYNEQFF

j_gene: TRBJ1-1
v_gene: TRBV29-1
d_gene: -
abundance: few
CDR3nt: TGCAGCGTTGAAGAAAGAGGGCTGGGTGAAGCTTTCTTT
CDR3aa: CSVEERGLGEAFF

j_gene: TRBJ2-1
v_gene: TRBV5-3
d_gene: -
abundance: few
CDR3nt: TGTGCCAGAAGCCCCGGGGTGCCGGGAAGGTTCTTC
CDR3aa: CARSPGVPGRFF

j_gene: TRBJ2-7
v_gene: TRBV6-5
d_gene: TRBD1
abundance: few
CDR3nt: TGTGCCAGCCGACAGGGGCGCCACGAGCAGTACTTC
CDR3aa: CASRQGRHEQYF

j_gene: TRBJ2-6
v_gene: TRBV25-1
d_gene: -
abundance: few
CDR3nt: TGTGCCAGCAGTGAGGGACAAGTACCCTCTGGGGCCAACGTCCTGACTTTC
CDR3aa: CASSEGQVPSGANVLTF

j_gene: TRBJ2-3
v_gene: TRBV4-1
d_gene: TRBD2
abundance: -
CDR3nt: TGCGCCAGCAGCCGCGAAAGTCTAGCGGGGGGGCCGACAGATACGCAGTATTTT
CDR3aa: CASSRESLAGGPTDTQYF

j_gene: TRBJ1-3
v_gene: TRBV29-1
d_gene: -
abundance: few
CDR3nt: TGCAGCGTGAGGGGACTTTTCTCTGGAAACACCATATATTTT
CDR3aa: CSVRGLFSGNTIYF

j_gene: TRBJ2-1
v_gene: TRBV7-3
d_gene: TRBD2
abundance: few
CDR3nt: TGTGCCAGCAGCCTCGGGACTAGCGACGAGCAGTTCTTC
CDR3aa: CASSLGTSDEQFF

j_gene: TRBJ1-4
v_gene: TRBV9
d_gene: -
abundance: few
CDR3nt: TGTGCCAGCAGCAGATCGGGGGAAGGACCCGAAAAACTGTTTTTT
CDR3aa: CASSRSGEGPEKLFF

j_gene: TRBJ2-3
v_gene: TRBV21-1
d_gene: -
abundance: few
CDR3nt: TGTGCCAGCAGCCCTTTGGACAGAAGCACAGATACGCAGTATTTT
CDR3aa: CASSPLDRSTDTQYF

j_gene: TRBJ2-7
v_gene: TRBV11-2
d_gene: TRBD1
abundance: -
CDR3nt: TGTGCCAGCAGCCCCACCGGGACAGGGGCCTACGAGCAGTACTTC
CDR3aa: CASSPTGTGAYEQYF

j_gene: TRBJ1-1
v_gene: TRBV29-1
d_gene: -
abundance: few
CDR3nt: TGCAGCGTCCACCGCGGTGCAGGGGCGTCTGCCATGATGACTGAAGCTTTCTTT
CDR3aa: CSVHRGAGASAMMTEAFF

j_gene: TRBJ2-3
v_gene: TRBV2
d_gene: TRBD1
abundance: -
CDR3nt: TGTGCCAGCAGTGAGCGGACAGGGGGCACAGATACGCAGTATTTT
CDR3aa: CASSERTGGTDTQYF

j_gene: TRBJ2-7
v_gene: TRBV19
d_gene: TRBD1
abundance: few
CDR3nt: TGTGCCAGTAGCCCAGGGGGCATGTACGAGCAGTACTTC
CDR3aa: CASSPGGMYEQYF

j_gene: TRBJ2-2
v_gene: TRBV7-3
d_gene: TRBD1
abundance: few
CDR3nt: TGTGCCAGCAGCGGCGACAGGGGGACCGGGGAGCTGTTTTTT
CDR3aa: CASSGDRGTGELFF

j_gene: TRBJ1-4
v_gene: TRBV19
d_gene: -
abundance: few
CDR3nt: TGTGCCAGTAGTAATCAGCGTAATGAAAAACTGTTTTTT
CDR3aa: CASSNQRNEKLFF

j_gene: TRBJ2-7
v_gene: TRBV4-3
d_gene: TRBD2
abundance: -
CDR3nt: TGCGCCAGCAGCCAAGCGGGGGAGGGCTACGAGCAGTACTTC
CDR3aa: CASSQAGEGYEQYF

j_gene: TRBJ2-1
v_gene: TRBV2
d_gene: -
abundance: few
CDR3nt: TGTGCCAGCAGTGTAACTAGCTACAATGAGCAGTTCTTC
CDR3aa: CASSVTSYNEQFF

j_gene: TRBJ2-5
v_gene: TRBV11-2
d_gene: -
abundance: -
CDR3nt: TGTGCCAGCAGCCCTGGGACATCCCAAGAGACCCAGTACTTC
CDR3aa: CASSPGTSQETQYF

j_gene: TRBJ2-1
v_gene: TRBV19
d_gene: TRBD1
abundance: -
CDR3nt: TGTGCCAGTTCCGGACAGGGTACATATCATGAGCAGTTCTTC
CDR3aa: CASSGQGTYHEQFF

j_gene: TRBJ2-7
v_gene: TRBV30
d_gene: TRBD1
abundance: -
CDR3nt: TGTGCCTGGAATCCGGGACAGGGTGGCGAGCAGTACTTC
CDR3aa: CAWNPGQGGEQYF